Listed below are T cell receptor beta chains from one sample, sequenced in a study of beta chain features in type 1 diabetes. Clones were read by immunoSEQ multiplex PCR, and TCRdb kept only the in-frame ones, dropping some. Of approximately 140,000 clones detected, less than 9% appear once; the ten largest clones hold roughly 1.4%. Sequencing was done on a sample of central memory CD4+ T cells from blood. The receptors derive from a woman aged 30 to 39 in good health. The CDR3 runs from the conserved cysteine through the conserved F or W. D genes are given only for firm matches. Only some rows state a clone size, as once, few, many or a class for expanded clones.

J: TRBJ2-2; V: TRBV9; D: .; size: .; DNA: TGTGCCAGCAGCGAACAGGTCCCCGGGACCGGGGAGCTGTTTTTT; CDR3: CASSEQVPGTGELFF
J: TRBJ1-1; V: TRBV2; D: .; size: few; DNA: TGTGCCAGCAGGAAAGACCCAGGAGGTTACACTGAAGCTTTCTTT; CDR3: CASRKDPGGYTEAFF
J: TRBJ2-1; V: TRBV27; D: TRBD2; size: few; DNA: TGTGCCAGCAGCTATAGCGGGAGGGCCTCCAATGAGCAGTTCTTC; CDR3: CASSYSGRASNEQFF
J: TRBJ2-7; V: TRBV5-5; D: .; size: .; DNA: TGTGCCAGCAGGGGACTGTGGTACGAGCAGTACTTC; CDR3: CASRGLWYEQYF
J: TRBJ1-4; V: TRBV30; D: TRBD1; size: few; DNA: TGTGCCTGGAGTACCCGGGGACAGGGGTTTGATGAAAAACTGTTTTTT; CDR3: CAWSTRGQGFDEKLFF
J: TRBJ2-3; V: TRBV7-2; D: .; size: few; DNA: TGTGCCAGCAGCTCGAGTTGGGACAAGGCAGATACGCAGTATTTT; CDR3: CASSSSWDKADTQYF
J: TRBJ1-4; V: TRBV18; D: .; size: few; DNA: TGTGCCAGCTCACCAGACAGAGCAACTAATGAAAAACTGTTTTTT; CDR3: CASSPDRATNEKLFF
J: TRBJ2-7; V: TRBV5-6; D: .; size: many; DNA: TGTGCCAGCAGCTCCCGTGGGCGGACAGTATCCTACGAGCAGTACTTC; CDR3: CASSSRGRTVSYEQYF
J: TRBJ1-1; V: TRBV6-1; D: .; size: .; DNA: TGTGCCAGCAGTGGTCGGAACAGCCGACCGAACACTGAAGCTTTCTTT; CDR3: CASSGRNSRPNTEAFF
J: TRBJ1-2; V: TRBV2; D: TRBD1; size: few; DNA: TGTGCCAGCAGTGGACAGGGCCGCCGGGGAGGCTACACCTTC; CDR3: CASSGQGRRGGYTF
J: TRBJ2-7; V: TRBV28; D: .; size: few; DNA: TGTGCCAGCAGCTCGAGATACGAGCAGTACTTC; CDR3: CASSSRYEQYF
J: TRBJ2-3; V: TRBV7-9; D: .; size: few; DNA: TGTGCCAGCAGCCAAGGACTGAGCACAGATACGCAGTATTTT; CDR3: CASSQGLSTDTQYF
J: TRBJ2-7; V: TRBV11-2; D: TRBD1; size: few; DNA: TGTGCCAGCAGTCGTGACAGGGGTATGGACGAGCAGTACTTC; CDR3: CASSRDRGMDEQYF
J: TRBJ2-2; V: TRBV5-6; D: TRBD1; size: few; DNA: TGTGCCAGCAGCTGGCGTTCAGGGGGCCGACGGACCGGGGAGCTGTTTTTT; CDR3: CASSWRSGGRRTGELFF
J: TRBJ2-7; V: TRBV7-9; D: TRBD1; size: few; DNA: TGTGCCAGCAGCTTAACGACAGGGCCCTACGAGCAGTACTTC; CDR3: CASSLTTGPYEQYF
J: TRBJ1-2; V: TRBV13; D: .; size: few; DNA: TGTGCCAGCAGCCTCCAGGGAGGCTATGGCTACACCTTC; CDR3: CASSLQGGYGYTF
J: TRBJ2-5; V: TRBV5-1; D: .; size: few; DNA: TGCGCCAGCAGTGGCGGAGACAGGCAAGAGACCCAGTACTTC; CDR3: CASSGGDRQETQYF
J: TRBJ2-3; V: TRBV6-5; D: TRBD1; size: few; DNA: TGTGCCAGCAGTCGACAGGGAACACCCACAGATACGCAGTATTTT; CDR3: CASSRQGTPTDTQYF
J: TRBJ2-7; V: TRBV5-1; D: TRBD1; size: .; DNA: TGCGCCAGCAGCTCAGGGTTTGTAGGACAGGGCTCCGAGCAGTACTTC; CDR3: CASSSGFVGQGSEQYF